This TCR beta chain was captured by sequencing in a study of T cell responses to AZD1222 COVID-19 vaccine. The method was immunoSEQ multiplex PCR; TCRdb's version includes in-frame clones alone and lacks a portion of them. The table records about 120,000 clones, roughly 92% of them present only once. The junction had 14 bases not matched to a gene; V was cut back by 5 bases and J by 6 bases. This CDR3 contains 17 residues. Germline-derived CDR1 and CDR2 are SGHAT and FQNNGV. The origin of this receptor is an adult in good health. The source material was peripheral blood, sampled on day 0 of AZD1222 vaccination. The chain has TRBV11-2 and TRBJ2-5; 11 nucleotides match TRBD2. The CDR3 sequence: CASSRGLAANPSKTQYF. The CDR3 nucleotides read TGTGCCAGCAGCCGGGGACTAGCGGCGAATCCCTCGAAGACCCAGTACTTC. Looking up the rest from reference TRBV11-2 and TRBJ2-5 gives the full variable domain: EAGVAQSPRYKIIEKRQSVAFWCNPISGHATLYWYQQILGQGPKLLIQFQNNGVVDDSQLPKDRFSAERLKGVDSTLKIQPAKLEDSAVYLCASSRGLAANPSKTQYFGPGTRLLVL.